A single sample is the source of the 26 T cell receptor beta chains below, sequenced in a study of OX40 agonist ivuxolimab in advanced cancers. The repertoire was sequenced with immunoSEQ multiplex PCR; TCRdb's copy has only in-frame clones and lacks some. This sample carries over 80,000 clones, less than 90% of them seen once, and the ten largest clones take around 6%. The sequences come from CD4+ or CD8+ T cells sorted from blood, collected in a trial of the OX40 agonist ivuxolimab. Receptors originate from an adult with an advanced solid tumor such as melanoma, head and neck, liver or kidney cancer.

The gene calls are TRBV5-4 and TRBJ2-5; no reliable D call. This CDR3 is built from 12 residues. V lost 0 bases and J 4 bases, leaving 4 bases between the germline ends. Germline CDR1 reads SGHNT; CDR2 reads YYREEE (reference sequence). CDR3 residues: CASSLDLETQYF. The CDR3 region has the DNA TGTGCCAGCAGCTTGGATCTAGAGACCCAGTACTTC.

The V gene is TRBV7-8, the J gene TRBJ2-7; 8 bases match TRBD2. This CDR3 is built from 18 residues. The germline CDR1 and CDR2 sequences are SGHVS and FQNEAQ. Losses at the gene ends were 6 bases for V and 2 bases for J; bases not matched to a gene: 18. CDR3 coding DNA: TGTGCCAGCAGACCGCTAGCGGGCAGAGACGTACTCCCCTACGAGCAGTACTTC. Translated: CASRPLAGRDVLPYEQYF.

The chain's CDR3 is CAGSVGPPTIYF. CDR3 sequence (DNA): TGTGCCGGAAGTGTGGGGCCACCCACCATATATTTT. V is TRBV2 and J is TRBJ1-3, with D perhaps matching TRBD1 (5 bases). Germline V gene sequence: CDR1 SNHLY, CDR2 FYNNEI. The CDR3 is 12 residues long. Deletions cut 11 bases from V and 9 bases from J, with 17 bases between. The complete variable domain, with remaining parts taken from reference TRBV2 and TRBJ1-3, reads EPEVTQTPSHQVTQMGQEVILRCVPISNHLYFYWYRQILGQKVEFLVSFYNNEISEKSEIFDDQFSVERPDGSNFTLKIRSTKLEDSAMYFCAGSVGPPTIYFGEGSWLTVV.

The chain is built from TRBV7-3 and TRBJ2-2; 8 bases match TRBD1. The V gene's germline CDR1 is SGHTA and CDR2 FQGTGA. The CDR3 length is 15 residues. V was pared by 5 bases and J by 0 bases, with 2 bases of the junction left unmatched. CDR3 protein: CASSRQGPNTGELFF. The CDR3 nucleotides are TGTGCCAGCAGCCGACAGGGGCCGAACACCGGGGAGCTGTTTTTT.

The chain carries TRBV7-2 and TRBJ1-2; D not resolved. Germline V gene data show CDR1 as SGHTA and CDR2 as FQGNSA. The CDR3 loop spans 15 amino acids. V was shortened by 1 base and J by 8 bases, with 17 bases between the two germline ends. In DNA form, the CDR3 reads TGTGCCAGCAGCTTAGGGGGAACGGCCTCCAGGGGCTACACCTTC. Translating gives CASSLGGTASRGYTF.

V gene TRBV6-5 combines with J gene TRBJ2-7; TRBD2 matches at 9 bases. Germline CDR1 MNHEY, CDR2 SVGAGI. This CDR3 contains 15 residues. Trimming at V came to 6 bases and at J to 5 bases, leaving 11 bases not matched to a gene. The CDR3 DNA sequence: TGTGCCAGCAGACCATTTATAGCGGGAGTCCACGAGCAGTACTTC. It specifies CASRPFIAGVHEQYF.

V gene TRBV7-6 combines with J gene TRBJ2-7; 10 nucleotides line up with TRBD2. This CDR3 has 16 residues. Germline V gene sequence: CDR1 SGHVS, CDR2 FNYEAQ. Unmatched junction bases numbered 11, after V lost 5 bases and J lost 4 bases. The CDR3 bases are TGTGCCAGCAGCCCCGGCCCCAGCGGGGGGGCGTACGAGCAGTACTTC. Translating gives CASSPGPSGGAYEQYF.

The V and J genes are TRBV19 and TRBJ2-1; 11 bases are a match to TRBD2. The V gene end was trimmed by 6 bases and the J gene end by 3 bases; junction bases not matched to a gene: 4. The CDR3 sequence is 15 residues long. Germline CDR1 reads LNHDA; CDR2 reads SQIVND (reference sequence). CDR3 sequence: CASSLAGGHYNEQFF. The CDR3 coding sequence is TGTGCCAGTAGCTTAGCGGGGGGGCACTACAATGAGCAGTTCTTC.

The chain links TRBV30 to TRBJ2-1, with TRBD2 identical over 9 bases. Germline V gene sequence: CDR1 GTSNPN, CDR2 SVGIG (reference sequence). After removal of 5 bases from V and 2 bases from J, the junction contained 4 bases not matched to a gene. The CDR3 has 14 residues. Here the CDR3 reads CAWSSGKTYNEQFF. The CDR3 coding sequence is TGTGCCTGGTCTAGCGGGAAAACCTACAATGAGCAGTTCTTC.

This rearrangement joins TRBV18 to TRBJ1-4; 7 bases match TRBD1. The germline CDR1 and CDR2 sequences are KGHSH and LQKENI. This CDR3 has 16 residues. V dropped 2 bases and J dropped 5; count of bases not matched to a gene: 8. CDR3 region: CASSPNPGQLNEKLFF. Here the CDR3 DNA reads TGTGCCAGCTCACCAAACCCGGGACAGTTAAATGAAAAACTGTTTTTT.

The V and J genes are TRBV11-3 and TRBJ2-1; no clear D. Germline CDR1 SGHNT, CDR2 YENEEA. The length of the CDR3 is 13 residues. V was clipped by 6 bases and J by 4 bases, with 10 bases between them. The DNA of the CDR3 is TGTGCCAGCAGAGCGCCAGAATACAATGAGCAGTTCTTC. Its protein product is CASRAPEYNEQFF.

The rearrangement uses TRBV20-1 and TRBJ1-2, with unresolved D. Trimming stripped 0 bases from V and 4 bases from J, with 3 bases between. Germline V gene lookup returns CDR1 DFQATT and CDR2 SNEGSKA (reference sequence). This CDR3 region has 11 residues. The CDR3 DNA reads as TGCAGTGCTAGAGAAGCCTATGGCTACACCTTC. This codes for CSAREAYGYTF.

The rearrangement uses TRBV5-6 and TRBJ2-7; a weak D match, TRBD2 (5 bases). CDR1 and CDR2 (germline): SGHDT, YYEEEE. The length of the CDR3 is 12 residues. The V gene lost 4 bases and the J gene lost 2 bases, with 7 bases spanning the gap. This CDR3 is CASSHGTYEQYF. As DNA, the CDR3 is TGTGCCAGCAGCCACGGGACCTACGAGCAGTACTTC. Full variable domain (rest looked up from reference TRBV5-6 and TRBJ2-7): DAGVTQSPTHLIKTRGQQVTLRCSPKSGHDTVSWYQQALGQGPQFIFQYYEEEERQRGNFPDRFSGHQFPNYSSELNVNALLLGDSALYLCASSHGTYEQYFGPGTRLTVT.

The V and J genes are TRBV19 and TRBJ2-6; unclear D gene. From germline, CDR1 is LNHDA and CDR2 SQIVND (reference sequence). The V and J ends lost 8 bases and 4 bases respectively, with 9 bases between them. The CDR3 is 13 amino acids. CDR3 amino acids: CASRSVGANVLTF. The CDR3 nucleotides read TGTGCCAGTCGGTCGGTCGGGGCCAACGTCCTGACTTTC. The variable domain in full, completed from reference TRBV19 and TRBJ2-6, reads DGGITQSPKYLFRKEGQNVTLSCEQNLNHDAMYWYRQDPGQGLRLIYYSQIVNDFQKGDIAEGYSVSREKKESFPLTVTSAQKNPTAFYLCASRSVGANVLTFGAGSRLTVL.

The V gene is TRBV4-3, the J gene TRBJ2-5; possibly TRBD1 or TRBD2 for D (5 bases each). This CDR3 is built from 16 residues. The germline gives CDR1 LGHNA, CDR2 YSLEER. V gave up 3 bases and J gave up 5 bases, with 19 bases separating them. The CDR3 spells CASSQWGSPSTETQYF. For the CDR3, the DNA is TGCGCCAGCAGCCAGTGGGGGAGCCCGTCGACGGAGACCCAGTACTTC.

CDR3 protein: CASSKTDDPNTEAFF. In DNA, the CDR3 is TGTGCCAGCAGTAAAACAGACGATCCCAACACTGAAGCTTTCTTT. The J gene is TRBJ1-1, the V gene TRBV27; D gene unclear. Germline CDR1 and CDR2: MNHEY and SMNVEV (reference sequence). This CDR3 contains 15 residues. Trimming took off 5 bases at V and 2 bases at J, with 15 bases between the two ends.

In its sample, this clone was seen once. The chain uses TRBV5-1 and TRBJ1-4, with TRBD1 identical over 7 bases. J was trimmed by 8 bases and V by 2 bases; bases with no gene match: 9. The CDR3 is 15 amino acids. Looked up from germline, CDR1 is SGHRS and CDR2 is YFSETQ. The chain's CDR3 is CASSLTGQSLEKLFF. Here the CDR3 DNA reads TGCGCCAGCAGCTTAACGGGACAGAGTTTAGAAAAACTGTTTTTT. The full variable domain, rest sourced from reference TRBV5-1 and TRBJ1-4, is KAGVTQTPRYLIKTRGQQVTLSCSPISGHRSVSWYQQTPGQGLQFLFEYFSETQRNKGNFPGRFSGRQFSNSRSEMNVSTLELGDSALYLCASSLTGQSLEKLFFGSGTQLSVL.

Concerning this clone itself: The junction does not match germline at one end; this may be a read error. This sequence joins TRBV7-7 and TRBJ2-3, with 9 bases fitting TRBD1. From germline, CDR1 is SSHAT and CDR2 FNYEAQ (reference sequence). The CDR3 spans 15 residues. CDR3 sequence (DNA): TGTGCTAGCAGCTTGAGTACAGGGGGCGCAGATACGCAGTATTTT. Its translation: CASSLSTGGADTQYF.

The rearrangement uses TRBV30 and TRBJ1-6, with D tentatively TRBD1 (6 bases). Germline CDR1 and CDR2: GTSNPN and SVGIG (reference sequence). V lost 7 bases and J 2 bases, leaving 12 bases between the germline ends. CDR3 size: 14 residues. In DNA form, the CDR3 reads TGTGCCTTCAGGGGTGGCACCTATAATTCACCCCTCCACTTT. Translation: CAFRGGTYNSPLHF.

The rearrangement links TRBV30 to TRBJ2-1; D remains unclear. This CDR3 has 11 residues. Germline lookup yields CDR1 GTSNPN and CDR2 SVGIG (reference sequence). The V gene lost 1 base and the J gene lost 9 bases, with 7 bases spanning the gap. This chain's CDR3 is CAWSGMREQFF. CDR3 DNA sequence: TGTGCCTGGAGTGGCATGCGTGAGCAGTTCTTC.

The chain is built from TRBV15 and TRBJ2-5, with D maybe TRBD1 (5 bases). CDR1 is LNHNV and CDR2 is YYDKDF in the germline V gene (reference sequence). This CDR3 region has 15 residues. Trimming removed 1 base from V and 5 bases from J, with 14 bases in between. CDR3 residues: CATSRVAGKLETQYF. In DNA, the CDR3 is TGTGCCACCAGCAGAGTAGCAGGGAAACTGGAGACCCAGTACTTC.

The rearrangement links TRBV25-1 to TRBJ2-3, with 8 bases matching TRBD1. Germline-derived CDR1 and CDR2 are MGHDK and SYGVNS. The CDR3 spans 14 residues. Trimming took 4 bases from V and 3 from J; bases not matched to a gene: 3. This CDR3 is CASSAYRGTDTQYF. The CDR3, as DNA: TGTGCCAGCAGTGCTTACAGGGGGACAGATACGCAGTATTTT.

The V gene is TRBV11-2, the J gene TRBJ1-2, with TRBD1 identical over 8 bases. The CDR3 totals 14 residues. Losses at the gene ends were 1 base for V and 4 bases for J; bases not matched to a gene: 2. Germline CDR1 SGHAT, CDR2 FQNNGV. CDR3 nucleotide sequence: TGTGCCAGCAGCTTAGGACAGGGGAGCTATGGCTACACCTTC. Its protein is CASSLGQGSYGYTF.

The V and J genes are TRBV7-9 and TRBJ1-1; a weak D match, TRBD1 (5 bases). CDR1 is SEHNR and CDR2 is FQNEAQ in the germline V gene (reference sequence). V lost 1 base and J lost 10, with 13 bases in between. This CDR3 spans 13 amino acids. In DNA, the CDR3 is TGTGCCAGCAGCTTAGGAGGGGTCGAGGTAGCTTTCTTT. It encodes CASSLGGVEVAFF.

The chain's CDR3 is CASSSSDRGNTEAFF. The CDR3 DNA is TGTGCCAGCAGCTCTTCAGACAGGGGGAACACTGAAGCTTTCTTT. The chain employs TRBV13 and TRBJ1-1, with 8 bases matching TRBD1. The CDR3 is made up of 15 amino acids. CDR1 and CDR2 (germline): PRHDT, FYEKMQ (reference sequence). J gave up 1 base and V 4 bases, and 5 bases lay outside the gene matches.

J is TRBJ1-3 and V is TRBV10-3, with a weak D call TRBD1 (5 bases). Germline V gene data show CDR1 as ENHRY and CDR2 as SYGVKD. CDR3 length: 15 residues. V lost 2 bases to trimming and J lost 2 bases, with 10 bases between them. CDR3 sequence (DNA): TGTGCCATCAGTGAGCAGGGTGGCGCTGGAAACACCATATATTTT. It encodes CAISEQGGAGNTIYF.